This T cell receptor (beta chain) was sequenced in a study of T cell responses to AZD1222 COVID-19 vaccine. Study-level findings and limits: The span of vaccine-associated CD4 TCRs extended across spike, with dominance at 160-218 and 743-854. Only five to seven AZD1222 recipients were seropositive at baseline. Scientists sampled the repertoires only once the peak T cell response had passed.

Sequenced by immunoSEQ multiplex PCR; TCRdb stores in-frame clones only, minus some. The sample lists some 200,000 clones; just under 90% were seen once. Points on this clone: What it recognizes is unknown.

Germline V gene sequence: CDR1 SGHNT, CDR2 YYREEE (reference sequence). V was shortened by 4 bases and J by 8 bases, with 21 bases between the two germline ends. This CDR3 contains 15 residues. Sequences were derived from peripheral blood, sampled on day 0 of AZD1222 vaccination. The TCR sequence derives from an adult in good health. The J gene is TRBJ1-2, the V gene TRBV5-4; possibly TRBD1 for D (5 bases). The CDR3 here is CASSAPGTIGVGYTF. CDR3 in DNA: TGTGCCAGCAGCGCCCCAGGGACGATTGGGGTCGGCTACACCTTC.